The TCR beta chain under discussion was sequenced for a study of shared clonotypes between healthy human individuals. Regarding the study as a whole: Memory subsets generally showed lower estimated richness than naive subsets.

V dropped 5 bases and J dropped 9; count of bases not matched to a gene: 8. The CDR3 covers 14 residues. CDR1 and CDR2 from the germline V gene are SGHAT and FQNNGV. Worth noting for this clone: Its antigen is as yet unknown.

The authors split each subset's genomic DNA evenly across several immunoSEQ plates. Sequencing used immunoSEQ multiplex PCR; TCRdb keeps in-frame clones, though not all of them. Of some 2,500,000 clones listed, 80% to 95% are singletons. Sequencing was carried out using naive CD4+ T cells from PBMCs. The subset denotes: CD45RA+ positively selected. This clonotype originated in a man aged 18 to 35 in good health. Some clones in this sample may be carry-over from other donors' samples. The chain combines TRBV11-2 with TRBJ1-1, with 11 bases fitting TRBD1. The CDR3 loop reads CASSPPGQGAKAFF. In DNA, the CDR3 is TGTGCCAGCAGCCCTCCAGGACAGGGGGCGAAAGCTTTCTTT.